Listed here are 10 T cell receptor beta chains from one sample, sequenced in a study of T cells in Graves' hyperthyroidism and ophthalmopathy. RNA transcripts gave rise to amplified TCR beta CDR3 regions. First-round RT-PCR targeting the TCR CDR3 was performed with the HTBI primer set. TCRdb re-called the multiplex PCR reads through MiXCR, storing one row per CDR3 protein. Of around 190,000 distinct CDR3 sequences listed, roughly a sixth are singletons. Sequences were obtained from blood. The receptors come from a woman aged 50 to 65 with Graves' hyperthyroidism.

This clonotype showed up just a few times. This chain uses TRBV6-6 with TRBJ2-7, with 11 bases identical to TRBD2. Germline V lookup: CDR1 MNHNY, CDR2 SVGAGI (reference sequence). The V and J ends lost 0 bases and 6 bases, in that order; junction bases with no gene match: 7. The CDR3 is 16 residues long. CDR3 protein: CASSYSTSGILVEQYF. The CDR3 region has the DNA TGTGCCAGCAGTTACTCGACTAGCGGGATATTAGTCGAGCAGTACTTC.

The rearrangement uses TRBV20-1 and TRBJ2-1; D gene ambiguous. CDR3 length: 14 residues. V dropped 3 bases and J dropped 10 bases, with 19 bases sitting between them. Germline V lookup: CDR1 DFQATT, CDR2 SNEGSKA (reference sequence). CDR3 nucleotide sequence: TGCAGTGCTAGCCTAAACTACGCCGGAAGAGAGCAGTTCTTC. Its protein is CSASLNYAGREQFF.

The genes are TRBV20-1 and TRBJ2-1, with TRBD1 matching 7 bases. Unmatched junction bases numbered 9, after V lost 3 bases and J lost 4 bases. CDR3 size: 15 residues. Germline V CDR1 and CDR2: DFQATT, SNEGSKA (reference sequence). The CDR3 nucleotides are TGCAGTGCTAGCGGGACAGATCGCCATTACAATGAGCAGTTCTTC. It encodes CSASGTDRHYNEQFF.

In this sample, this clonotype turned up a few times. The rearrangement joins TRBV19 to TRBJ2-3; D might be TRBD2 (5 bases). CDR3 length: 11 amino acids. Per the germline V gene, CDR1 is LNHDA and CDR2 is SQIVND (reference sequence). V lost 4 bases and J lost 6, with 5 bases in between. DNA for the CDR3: TGTGCCAGTAGTACGGGGGATACGCAGTATTTT. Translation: CASSTGDTQYF.

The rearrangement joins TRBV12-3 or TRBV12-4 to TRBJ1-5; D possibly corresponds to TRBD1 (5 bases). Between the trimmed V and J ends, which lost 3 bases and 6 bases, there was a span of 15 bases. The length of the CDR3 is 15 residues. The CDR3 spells CASSLDTGPGQPQHF. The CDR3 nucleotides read TGTGCCAGCAGTTTGGACACGGGGCCAGGTCAGCCCCAGCATTTT.

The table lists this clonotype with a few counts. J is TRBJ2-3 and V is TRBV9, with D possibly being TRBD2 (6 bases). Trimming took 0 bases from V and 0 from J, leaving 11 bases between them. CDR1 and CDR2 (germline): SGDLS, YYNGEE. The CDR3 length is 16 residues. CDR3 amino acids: CASSVVAGRSTDTQYF. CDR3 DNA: TGTGCCAGCAGCGTAGTTGCGGGAAGAAGCACAGATACGCAGTATTTT.

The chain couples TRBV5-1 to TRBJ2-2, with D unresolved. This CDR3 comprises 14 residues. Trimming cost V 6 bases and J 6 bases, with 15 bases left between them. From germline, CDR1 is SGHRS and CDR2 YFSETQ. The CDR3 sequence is CASNLKGSAGELFF. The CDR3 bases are TGCGCCAGCAACCTTAAGGGCTCGGCCGGGGAGCTGTTTTTT.

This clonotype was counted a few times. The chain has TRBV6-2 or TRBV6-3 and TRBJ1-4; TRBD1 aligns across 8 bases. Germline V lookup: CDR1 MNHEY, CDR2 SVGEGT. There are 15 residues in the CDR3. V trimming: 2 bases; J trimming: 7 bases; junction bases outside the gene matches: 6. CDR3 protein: CASSYDRQGAEKLFF. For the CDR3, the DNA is TGTGCCAGCAGTTACGATCGGCAGGGGGCTGAAAAACTGTTTTTT.

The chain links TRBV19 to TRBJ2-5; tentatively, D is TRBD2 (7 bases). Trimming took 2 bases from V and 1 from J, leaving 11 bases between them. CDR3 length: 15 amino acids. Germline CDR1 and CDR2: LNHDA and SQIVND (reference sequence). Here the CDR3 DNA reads TGTGCCAGTAGTATACCGGGGGGCCCCCAAGAGACCCAGTACTTC. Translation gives CASSIPGGPQETQYF.

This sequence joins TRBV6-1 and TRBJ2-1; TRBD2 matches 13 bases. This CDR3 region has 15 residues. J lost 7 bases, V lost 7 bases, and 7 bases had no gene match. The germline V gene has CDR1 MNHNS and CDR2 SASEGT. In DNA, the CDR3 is TGTGCCAGCACCTCGGGGACTAGCGGGAATAATGAGCAGTTCTTC. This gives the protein CASTSGTSGNNEQFF.